This T cell receptor beta chain originates from a study of cytomegalovirus exposure and HLA in healthy donors. The germline gives CDR1 SGHNT, CDR2 YYREEE (reference sequence). This CDR3 spans 15 amino acids. Losses at the gene ends were 5 bases for V and 2 bases for J; bases not matched to a gene: 2. 60 Vbeta and 13 Jbeta primers were used in PCR. Method: immunoSEQ multiplex PCR; TCRdb's copy keeps in-frame clones and lacks some. This sample has about 150,000 clones, with more than 60% found just once. Sequenced sample: PBMCs. The chain uses TRBV5-4 and TRBJ2-1; the match to TRBD2 covers 12 bases. This clonotype was obtained from a man in his late teens or twenties in good health and CMV-seropositive. As DNA, the CDR3 is TGTGCCAGCAGTCCTAGCGGGAGGGCCTACAATGAGCAGTTCTTC. Protein: CASSPSGRAYNEQFF.